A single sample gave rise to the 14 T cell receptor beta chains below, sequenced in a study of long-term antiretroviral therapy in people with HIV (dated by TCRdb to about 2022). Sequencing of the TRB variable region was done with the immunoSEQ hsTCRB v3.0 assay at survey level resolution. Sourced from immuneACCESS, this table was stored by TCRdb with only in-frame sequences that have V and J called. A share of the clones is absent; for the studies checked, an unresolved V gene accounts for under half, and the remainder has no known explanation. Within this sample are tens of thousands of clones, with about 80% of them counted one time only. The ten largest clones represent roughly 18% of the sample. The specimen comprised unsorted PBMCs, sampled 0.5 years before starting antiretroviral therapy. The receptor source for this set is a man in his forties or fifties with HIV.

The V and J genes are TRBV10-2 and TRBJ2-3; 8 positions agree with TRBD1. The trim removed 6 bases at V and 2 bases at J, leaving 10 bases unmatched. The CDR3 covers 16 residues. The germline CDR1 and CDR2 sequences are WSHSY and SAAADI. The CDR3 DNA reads TGCGCCAGCAGCCCAACAGGGGGATGGATCACAGATACGCAGTATTTT. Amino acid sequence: CASSPTGGWITDTQYF.

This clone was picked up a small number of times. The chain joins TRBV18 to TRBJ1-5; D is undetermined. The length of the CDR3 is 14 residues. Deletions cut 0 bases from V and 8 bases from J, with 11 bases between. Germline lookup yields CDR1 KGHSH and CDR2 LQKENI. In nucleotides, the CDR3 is TGTGCCAGCTCACCACCGGAAGGGTCGAAGCCCCAGCATTTT. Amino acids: CASSPPEGSKPQHF.

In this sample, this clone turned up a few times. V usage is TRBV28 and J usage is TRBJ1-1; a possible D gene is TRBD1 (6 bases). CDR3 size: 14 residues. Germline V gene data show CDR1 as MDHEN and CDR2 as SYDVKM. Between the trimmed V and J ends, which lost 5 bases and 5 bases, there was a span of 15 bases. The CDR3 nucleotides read TGTGCCAGCAGTCCAGCTGGGAGGGGGACTGAAGCTTTCTTT. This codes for CASSPAGRGTEAFF.

The chain's CDR3 is CASRGRVSSYEQYF. The DNA of the CDR3 is TGTGCCAGCCGGGGACGGGTGAGCTCCTACGAGCAGTACTTC. V is TRBV2 and J is TRBJ2-7, with D perhaps being TRBD1 or TRBD2 (5 bases each). V shed 8 bases and J shed 0 bases, with 14 bases lying between them. CDR3 length: 14 amino acids. From germline, CDR1 is SNHLY and CDR2 FYNNEI.

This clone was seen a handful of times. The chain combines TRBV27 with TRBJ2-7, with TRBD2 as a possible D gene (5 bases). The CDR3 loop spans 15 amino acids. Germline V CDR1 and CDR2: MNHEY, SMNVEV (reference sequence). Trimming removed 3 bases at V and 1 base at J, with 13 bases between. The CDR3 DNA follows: TGTGCCAGCAGTTTGGGAGCAGCCTCATCCTACGAGCAGTACTTC. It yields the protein CASSLGAASSYEQYF.

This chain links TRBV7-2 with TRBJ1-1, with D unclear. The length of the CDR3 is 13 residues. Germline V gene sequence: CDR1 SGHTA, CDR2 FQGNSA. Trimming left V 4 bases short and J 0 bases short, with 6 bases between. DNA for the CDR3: TGTGCCAGCAGCTACTCAATGAACACTGAAGCTTTCTTT. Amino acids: CASSYSMNTEAFF.

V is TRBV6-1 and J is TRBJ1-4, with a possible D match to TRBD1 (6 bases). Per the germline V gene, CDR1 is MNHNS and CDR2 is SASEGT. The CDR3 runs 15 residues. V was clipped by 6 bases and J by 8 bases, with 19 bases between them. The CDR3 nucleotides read TGTGCCAGCAGGCCGGAAGCGGGGGCACAGGAAAAACTGTTTTTT. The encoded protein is CASRPEAGAQEKLFF.

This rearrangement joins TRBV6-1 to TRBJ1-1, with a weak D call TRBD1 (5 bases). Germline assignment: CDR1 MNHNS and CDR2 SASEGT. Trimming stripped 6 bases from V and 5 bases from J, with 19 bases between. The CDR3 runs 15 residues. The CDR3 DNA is TGTGCCAGCAGGGGACGGGAGGGGTTGGGGACTGAAGCTTTCTTT. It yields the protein CASRGREGLGTEAFF.

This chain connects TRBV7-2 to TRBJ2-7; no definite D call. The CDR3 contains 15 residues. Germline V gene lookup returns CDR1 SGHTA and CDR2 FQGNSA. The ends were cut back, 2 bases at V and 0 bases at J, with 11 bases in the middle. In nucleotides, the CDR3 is TGTGCCAGCAGCTTACAGGAGACAAGCTCCTACGAGCAGTACTTC. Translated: CASSLQETSSYEQYF.

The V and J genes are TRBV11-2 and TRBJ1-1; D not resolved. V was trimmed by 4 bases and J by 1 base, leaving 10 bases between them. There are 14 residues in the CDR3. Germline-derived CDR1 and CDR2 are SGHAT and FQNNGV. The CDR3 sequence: CASSWREGNTEAFF. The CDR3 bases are TGTGCCAGCAGCTGGCGGGAGGGGAACACTGAAGCTTTCTTT.

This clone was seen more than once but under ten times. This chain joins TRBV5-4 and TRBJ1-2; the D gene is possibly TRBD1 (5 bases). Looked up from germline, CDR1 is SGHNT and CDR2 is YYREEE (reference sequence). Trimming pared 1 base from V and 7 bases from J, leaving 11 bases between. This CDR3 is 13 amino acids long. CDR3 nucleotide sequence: TGTGCCAGCAGCTTGCCAGGGTCGGTTGGCTACACCTTC. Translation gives CASSLPGSVGYTF.

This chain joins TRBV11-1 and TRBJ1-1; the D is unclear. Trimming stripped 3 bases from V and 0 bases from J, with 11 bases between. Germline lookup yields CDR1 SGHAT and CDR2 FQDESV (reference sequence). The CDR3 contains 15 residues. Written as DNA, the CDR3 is TGTGCCAGCAGCTTTCGTGGTCTCTTGAACACTGAAGCTTTCTTT. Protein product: CASSFRGLLNTEAFF.

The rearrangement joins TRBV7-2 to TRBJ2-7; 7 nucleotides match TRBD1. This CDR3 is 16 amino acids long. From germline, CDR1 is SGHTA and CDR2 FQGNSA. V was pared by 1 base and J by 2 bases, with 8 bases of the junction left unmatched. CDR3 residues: CASSLVGTVPTYEQYF. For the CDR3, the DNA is TGTGCCAGCAGCTTAGTGGGGACAGTTCCGACCTACGAGCAGTACTTC.

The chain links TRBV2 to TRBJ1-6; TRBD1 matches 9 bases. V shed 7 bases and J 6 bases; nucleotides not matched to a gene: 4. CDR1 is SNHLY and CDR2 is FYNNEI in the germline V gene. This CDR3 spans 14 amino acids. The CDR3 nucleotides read TGTGCCAGCACTACGGGACAGGGTAATTCACCCCTCCACTTT. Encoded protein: CASTTGQGNSPLHF.